One and the same sample provided the 23 T cell receptor beta chains below, sequenced in a study of T-cell reconstitution after alpha-beta-depleted transplantation in children. For TCRbeta, the library was prepared with unique molecular identifiers. TCRdb re-analysed the PCR reads in MiXCR, keeping a single row per CDR3 protein. The repertoire has about 500,000 distinct CDR3 sequences, approximately 32% of them found once; the top ten carry 2.4%. The starting material was PBMCs from the stem cell graft donor, obtained from the stem cell graft. These receptors all come from a human donor who donated a stem cell graft to a child with aplastic anemia.

V usage is TRBV30 and J usage is TRBJ1-2; D is possibly TRBD1 (5 bases). There are 12 residues in the CDR3. Looked up from germline, CDR1 is GTSNPN and CDR2 is SVGIG (reference sequence). V dropped 4 bases and J dropped 6 bases, with 12 bases sitting between them. CDR3 coding DNA: TGTGCCTGGACCACCGGGACGGATGGCTACACCTTC. Translating it yields CAWTTGTDGYTF.

This clonotype was seen only a few times. The chain employs TRBV7-9 and TRBJ2-1, with a tentative D call TRBD2 (5 bases). V was shortened by 5 bases and J by 4 bases, with 12 bases between the two germline ends. Germline loops: CDR1 SEHNR, CDR2 FQNEAQ (reference sequence). This CDR3 is 14 amino acids long. As DNA, the CDR3 is TGTGCCAGCAGCCCCCCACTAGATTACAATGAGCAGTTCTTC. It is translated as CASSPPLDYNEQFF.

This clonotype was observed a few times. The chain joins TRBV10-1 to TRBJ2-1; D is unresolved. Germline lookup yields CDR1 WNHNN and CDR2 SYGVQD (reference sequence). The CDR3 spans 13 residues. Trimming left V 2 bases short and J 9 bases short, with 11 bases between. This chain's CDR3 is CASSEGSMVEQFF. DNA for the CDR3: TGCGCCAGCAGTGAGGGAAGTATGGTTGAGCAGTTCTTC.

The V and J genes are TRBV4-3 and TRBJ1-5; the match to TRBD1 covers 7 bases. CDR1 and CDR2 (germline): LGHNA, YSLEER. CDR3 size: 17 residues. Trimming cost V 0 bases and J 4 bases; bases outside gene matches: 9. The CDR3 loop reads CASSQDLRTGVNQPQHF. CDR3 DNA sequence: TGCGCCAGCAGCCAAGATCTTCGGACAGGAGTTAATCAGCCCCAGCATTTT.

The table lists this clonotype with a few counts. The genes are TRBV20-1 and TRBJ1-2, with D possibly being TRBD1 (5 bases). Germline V gene sequence: CDR1 DFQATT, CDR2 SNEGSKA (reference sequence). The CDR3 length is 13 residues. V lost 4 bases to trimming and J lost 4 bases, with 13 bases between them. The CDR3 DNA is TGCAGTGCTAAAGCCGGGACGTTCTATGGCTACACCTTC. Translating gives CSAKAGTFYGYTF.

J is TRBJ1-1 and V is TRBV7-9, with D hard to call. V dropped 2 bases and J dropped 5 bases, with 21 bases sitting between them. Germline loops: CDR1 SEHNR, CDR2 FQNEAQ (reference sequence). CDR3 length equals 17 residues. This CDR3 reads CASSLPVRLQGRTEAFF. The CDR3 DNA sequence: TGTGCCAGCAGCTTACCAGTCAGACTCCAAGGACGTACTGAAGCTTTCTTT. The variable domain in full, with the rest retrieved from reference TRBV7-9 and TRBJ1-1, is DTGVSQNPRHKITKRGQNVTFRCDPISEHNRLYWYRQTLGQGPEFLTYFQNEAQLEKSRLLSDRFSAERPKGSFSTLEIQRTEQGDSAMYLCASSLPVRLQGRTEAFFGQGTRLTVV.

This clonotype was picked up a small number of times. One end of the junction is discordant with germline, which a read error may explain. The rearrangement joins TRBV5-1 to TRBJ1-5, with a weak D call TRBD1 (6 bases). The CDR3 contains 15 residues. Germline-derived CDR1 and CDR2 are SGHRS and YFSETQ. For the CDR3, the DNA is TGCGCCAGCAGCACAGGGCCGTCGGACAATCAGCCCGAGCATTTT. Its translation is CASSTGPSDNQPEHF.

In its sample, this clonotype was seen a few times. The rearrangement joins TRBV30 to TRBJ1-1, with D unclear. Germline assignment: CDR1 GTSNPN and CDR2 SVGIG (reference sequence). The CDR3 covers 11 residues. The DNA of the CDR3 is TGTGCGAGGCATTCGGGAGCGGAAGCTTTCTTT. Protein product: CARHSGAEAFF.

CDR3 in amino acids: CSAHRGHEQYF. CDR3 bases: TGCAGTGCTCACAGGGGCCACGAGCAGTACTTC. The genes are TRBV20-1 and TRBJ2-7; 7 bases are shared with TRBD1. CDR1 and CDR2 from the germline V gene are DFQATT and SNEGSKA (reference sequence). The CDR3 has 11 amino acids. Trimming at V came to 5 bases and at J to 5 bases, leaving 3 bases not matched to a gene.

This sequence joins TRBV19 and TRBJ1-6, with no clear D. V shed 3 bases and J shed 0 bases, with 15 bases lying between them. The germline V gene has CDR1 LNHDA and CDR2 SQIVND (reference sequence). CDR3 length equals 18 residues. The CDR3 here is CASSIGSGESSYNSPLHF. In nucleotides, the CDR3 is TGTGCCAGTAGTATTGGCTCCGGGGAAAGCTCCTATAATTCACCCCTCCACTTT.

V usage is TRBV12-3 or TRBV12-4 and J usage is TRBJ1-3; the D is unclear. The CDR3 is 13 residues long. V lost 5 bases and J lost 10, with 15 bases in between. CDR3 nucleotides: TGTGCCAGCAGTCCGGTCCCGATTGCGACCATATATTTT. Amino acid sequence: CASSPVPIATIYF.

V and J are TRBV5-1 and TRBJ2-1; D remains unclear. Germline V gene sequence: CDR1 SGHRS, CDR2 YFSETQ. V lost 0 bases to trimming and J lost 4 bases, with 11 bases between them. This CDR3 has 15 residues. The CDR3 region is CASSLGTDLYNEQFF. The CDR3 nucleotides are TGCGCCAGCAGCTTGGGTACTGACTTATACAATGAGCAGTTCTTC.

The V call is TRBV5-1, the J call TRBJ2-3; 7 bases map to TRBD1. This CDR3 has 16 residues. Germline loops: CDR1 SGHRS, CDR2 YFSETQ. The V gene end was trimmed by 4 bases and the J gene end by 1 base; junction bases not matched to a gene: 9. The chain's CDR3 is CASSPKGAPGTDTQYF. For the CDR3, the DNA is TGCGCCAGCAGCCCAAAGGGGGCGCCGGGCACAGATACGCAGTATTTT.

There are a few counts of this clonotype. The CDR3 is CASSSRRSYEQFF. CDR3 in DNA: TGTGCCAGCAGCTCCCGTCGGAGCTATGAGCAGTTCTTC. This rearrangement joins TRBV6-1 to TRBJ2-1; D unclear. The germline gives CDR1 MNHNS, CDR2 SASEGT. Trimming removed 6 bases from V and 8 bases from J, with 14 bases in between. The CDR3 length is 13 residues.

The rearrangement joins TRBV30 to TRBJ1-6; D gene ambiguous. The V end was cut by 0 bases, the J end by 12 bases, with 12 bases between. The CDR3 sequence is 13 residues long. Germline-derived CDR1 and CDR2 are GTSNPN and SVGIG (reference sequence). The CDR3 loop is CAWSVSGSRPLHF. DNA of the CDR3: TGTGCCTGGAGTGTAAGCGGGAGCAGACCCCTCCACTTT. Full variable domain (outside the CDR3, taken from reference TRBV30 and TRBJ1-6): SQTIHQWPATLVQPVGSPLSLECTVEGTSNPNLYWYRQAAGRGLQLLFYSVGIGQISSEVPQNLSASRPQDRQFILSSKKLLLSDSGFYLCAWSVSGSRPLHFGNGTRLTVT.

The table lists this clonotype with a few counts. The chain joins TRBV6-1 to TRBJ2-3, with D possibly being TRBD1 or TRBD2 (5 bases each). This CDR3 is 15 amino acids long. Germline assignment: CDR1 MNHNS and CDR2 SASEGT. Trimming removed 3 bases at V and 5 bases at J, with 15 bases between. The CDR3 region is CASSDLGGGRDTQYF. CDR3 coding DNA: TGTGCCAGCAGTGACCTGGGTGGGGGTAGAGATACGCAGTATTTT.

This clonotype occurred a few times. The chain has TRBV5-6 and TRBJ2-7, with D possibly being TRBD2 (6 bases). The CDR3 is 15 amino acids. CDR1 is SGHDT, CDR2 YYEEEE, per germline. Between the trimmed V and J ends, which lost 0 bases and 4 bases, there was a span of 14 bases. DNA for the CDR3: TGTGCCAGCAGCTTGGGGGTAGCGGAACGTTACGAGCAGTACGTC. Protein sequence: CASSLGVAERYEQYV.

The V gene is TRBV7-8, the J gene TRBJ1-6; D gene uncertain. The CDR3 sequence is 15 residues long. V was trimmed by 1 base and J by 7 bases, leaving 11 bases between them. CDR1 is SGHVS, CDR2 FQNEAQ, per germline. This chain's CDR3 is CASSLGGTVNSPLHF. The CDR3 DNA is TGTGCCAGCAGCTTAGGCGGTACAGTGAATTCACCCCTCCACTTT.

This clonotype was picked up a small number of times. The genes are TRBV7-2 and TRBJ2-7; no clear D. Looked up from germline, CDR1 is SGHTA and CDR2 is FQGNSA. The ends were cut back, 6 bases at V and 6 bases at J, with 15 bases in the middle. The CDR3 runs 13 residues. CDR3 loop: CASSPTWQSEQYF. DNA of the CDR3: TGTGCCAGCAGTCCTACATGGCAGAGCGAGCAGTACTTC.

The V call is TRBV12-3 or TRBV12-4, the J call TRBJ2-7; 8 bases match TRBD2. The CDR3 sequence is 18 residues long. With V trimmed by 3 bases and J by 2 bases, 15 bases remained unmatched. The CDR3 here is CASSFELAAPPGPYEQYV. In nucleotides, the CDR3 is TGTGCCAGCAGTTTTGAACTAGCGGCTCCACCGGGCCCCTACGAGCAGTACGTC.

This chain joins TRBV9 and TRBJ2-1; 10 nucleotides line up with TRBD1. V trimming: 0 bases; J trimming: 5 bases; junction bases outside the gene matches: 2. The CDR3 totals 15 residues. The germline CDR1 and CDR2 sequences are SGDLS and YYNGEE. The chain's CDR3 is CASSVAGTGDNEQFF. CDR3 bases: TGTGCCAGCAGCGTAGCCGGGACAGGGGACAATGAGCAGTTCTTC.

This clonotype has a handful of counts. The gene calls are TRBV7-2 and TRBJ1-5, with D possibly TRBD1 on 6 matching bases. V was shortened by 7 bases and J by 4 bases, with 14 bases between the two germline ends. This CDR3 contains 14 residues. The germline gives CDR1 SGHTA, CDR2 FQGNSA. The CDR3 here is CASTFGGANQPQHF. DNA for the CDR3: TGTGCCAGCACCTTCGGGGGGGCTAATCAGCCCCAGCATTTT.

In this sample, this clonotype turned up a few times. The rearrangement joins TRBV9 to TRBJ1-5; the D gene is possibly TRBD1 (6 bases). Germline V CDR1 and CDR2: SGDLS, YYNGEE. CDR3 length: 14 residues. Trimming shortened V by 4 bases and J by 5 bases, and 13 bases separated the two germline ends. In DNA, the CDR3 is TGTGCCAGCAGCCGGTCGGGGGGCCATCAGCCCCAGCATTTT. It encodes CASSRSGGHQPQHF.